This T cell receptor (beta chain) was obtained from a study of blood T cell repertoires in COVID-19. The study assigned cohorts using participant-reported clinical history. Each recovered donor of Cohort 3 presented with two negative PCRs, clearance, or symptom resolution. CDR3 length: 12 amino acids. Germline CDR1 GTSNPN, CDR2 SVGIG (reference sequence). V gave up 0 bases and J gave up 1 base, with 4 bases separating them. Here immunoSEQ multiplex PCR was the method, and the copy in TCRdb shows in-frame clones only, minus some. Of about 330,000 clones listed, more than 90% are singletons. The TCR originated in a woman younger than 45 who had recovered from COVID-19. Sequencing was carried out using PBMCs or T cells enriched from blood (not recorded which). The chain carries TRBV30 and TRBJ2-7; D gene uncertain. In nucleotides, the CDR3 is TGTGCCTGGAGTGTCCGGTCCTACGAGCAGTACTTC. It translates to CAWSVRSYEQYF.